The next 15 T cell receptor beta chains were all read from a single sample in a study of T cell responses to AZD1222 COVID-19 vaccine. Sequencing was performed with immunoSEQ multiplex PCR; in TCRdb, only in-frame clones are kept and a portion is missing. The repertoire holds 140,000 to 150,000 clones, roughly 80% seen once, with approximately 4% in the top ten. The sample was peripheral blood, taken on day 0 of MenACWY control vaccination. All receptors derive from an adult in good health.

CDR3 loop: CASSSGLGQTGELFF. CDR3 DNA sequence: TGTGCCAGCAGCTCAGGGCTAGGTCAGACCGGGGAGCTGTTTTTT. The J gene is TRBJ2-2, the V gene TRBV5-8; D is perhaps TRBD1 (5 bases). V was shortened by 3 bases and J by 5 bases, with 14 bases between the two germline ends. This CDR3 is built from 15 residues. In germline, CDR1 is SGHTS, CDR2 YDEGEE. The full variable domain, with the rest looked up from reference TRBV5-8 and TRBJ2-2, is EAGVTQSPTHLIKTRGQQATLRCSPISGHTSVYWYQQALGLGLQFLLWYDEGEERNRGNFPPRFSGRQFPNYSSELNVNALELEDSALYLCASSSGLGQTGELFFGEGSRLTVL.

This clone was seen a single time. V gene TRBV9 combines with J gene TRBJ2-1; 12 bases are a match to TRBD2. Unmatched junction bases numbered 8, after V lost 0 bases and J lost 10 bases. Per germline, CDR1 SGDLS and CDR2 YYNGEE. The CDR3 extends over 16 amino acids. The CDR3 nucleotides read TGTGCCAGCAGCGTAGACCACCTAGCGGGGGGGCGGGAGCAGTTCTTC. This translates into CASSVDHLAGGREQFF.

In its sample, this clone was seen once. The chain joins TRBV7-2 to TRBJ2-3, with 10 bases identical to TRBD2. CDR3 size: 17 residues. J lost 4 bases, V lost 1 base, and 8 bases had no gene match. CDR1 SGHTA and CDR2 FQGNSA come from the germline V gene. The CDR3, as DNA: TGTGCCAGCAGCTTAGTTTGGGCTAGCGGGGGCCCAGATACGCAGTATTTT. This encodes CASSLVWASGGPDTQYF.

This chain uses TRBV5-5 with TRBJ2-3; tentative D call: TRBD2 (6 bases). The CDR3 length is 16 residues. The ends were cut back, 4 bases at V and 3 bases at J, with 18 bases in the middle. Germline assignment: CDR1 SGHKS and CDR2 YYEKEE (reference sequence). This chain's CDR3 is CASSGTLGRGTDTQYF. Written as DNA, the CDR3 is TGTGCCAGCAGCGGCACCCTCGGGCGGGGAACAGATACGCAGTATTTT.

Concerning this clone: The germline gene is not matched at one end of the junction; a read error may be the cause. The chain uses TRBV5-6 and TRBJ1-2, with D maybe TRBD1 (5 bases). CDR3 length: 16 residues. Germline loops: CDR1 SGHDT, CDR2 YYEEEE. The CDR3 sequence: CASTYPRGGASNGYTF. The CDR3 DNA sequence: TGTGCCAGCACATACCCAAGGGGAGGGGCCTCCAATGGCTATACCTTC.

The chain joins TRBV19 to TRBJ1-5, with 7 bases lining up with TRBD1. CDR3 size: 15 residues. With V trimmed by 5 bases and J by 8 bases, 12 bases remained unmatched. Germline V lookup: CDR1 LNHDA, CDR2 SQIVND (reference sequence). CDR3: CASSPTRGGLEPQHF. The CDR3 region has the DNA TGTGCCAGTAGTCCCACCAGGGGGGGTTTGGAGCCCCAGCATTTT.

J is TRBJ1-3 and V is TRBV11-2; a possible D gene is TRBD1 (5 bases). V lost 2 bases and J lost 0, with 17 bases in between. CDR1 SGHAT and CDR2 FQNNGV come from the germline V gene. This CDR3 has 18 residues. CDR3 bases: TGTGCCAGCAGCTTACCCGGCCAGGGCCCTGTCTCTGGAAACACCATATATTTT. Translating it yields CASSLPGQGPVSGNTIYF. The full variable domain, rest sourced from reference TRBV11-2 and TRBJ1-3, is EAGVAQSPRYKIIEKRQSVAFWCNPISGHATLYWYQQILGQGPKLLIQFQNNGVVDDSQLPKDRFSAERLKGVDSTLKIQPAKLEDSAVYLCASSLPGQGPVSGNTIYFGEGSWLTVV.

The V and J genes are TRBV7-8 and TRBJ1-1, with unresolved D. This CDR3 is built from 12 residues. Germline values: CDR1 SGHVS, CDR2 FQNEAQ. V was trimmed by 6 bases and J by 0 bases, leaving 5 bases between them. Here the CDR3 DNA reads TGTGCCAGCAGTCGGATGAACACTGAAGCTTTCTTT. Its protein is CASSRMNTEAFF.

J is TRBJ2-7 and V is TRBV27; D possibly matches TRBD1 or TRBD2 (5 bases each). Trimming stripped 6 bases from V and 0 bases from J, with 12 bases between. Germline V gene sequence: CDR1 MNHEY, CDR2 SMNVEV (reference sequence). The CDR3 runs to 14 residues. The CDR3 DNA sequence: TGTGCCAGCAGCCACGGGGCAGTCTCCTACGAGCAGTACTTC. Protein sequence: CASSHGAVSYEQYF.

This chain connects TRBV10-2 to TRBJ2-4, with D perhaps TRBD1 (6 bases). The germline CDR1 and CDR2 sequences are WSHSY and SAAADI. V lost 0 bases and J lost 4, with 10 bases in between. This CDR3 has 15 amino acids. CDR3 in amino acids: CASSESRQGKNIQYF. The DNA of the CDR3 is TGCGCCAGCAGTGAGTCTCGTCAGGGGAAAAACATTCAGTACTTC.

J is TRBJ2-7 and V is TRBV18; unclear D gene. Trimming took 3 bases from V and 4 from J, leaving 19 bases between them. The CDR3 sequence is 16 residues long. CDR1 KGHSH and CDR2 LQKENI come from the germline V gene. The CDR3: CASSPTRAAGKYEQYF. CDR3 DNA sequence: TGTGCCAGCTCACCTACTCGGGCCGCCGGTAAATACGAGCAGTACTTC. The whole variable domain, remainder taken from reference TRBV18 and TRBJ2-7, is NAGVMQNPRHLVRRRGQEARLRCSPMKGHSHVYWYRQLPEEGLKFMVYLQKENIIDESGMPKERFSAEFPKEGPSILRIQQVVRGDSAAYFCASSPTRAAGKYEQYFGPGTRLTVT.

The V and J genes are TRBV19 and TRBJ1-4, with D hard to call. Per the germline V gene, CDR1 is LNHDA and CDR2 is SQIVND (reference sequence). Trimming pared 4 bases from V and 8 bases from J, leaving 17 bases between. This CDR3 is built from 15 residues. The CDR3 loop is CASSTLGFLDEKLFF. DNA of the CDR3: TGTGCCAGTAGTACACTGGGATTCTTGGACGAAAAACTGTTTTTT.

The J gene is TRBJ1-2, the V gene TRBV19, with D possibly being TRBD1 (5 bases). This CDR3 contains 13 residues. The ends were cut back, 3 bases at V and 8 bases at J, with 13 bases in the middle. Germline assignment: CDR1 LNHDA and CDR2 SQIVND (reference sequence). The chain's CDR3 is CASSMLGVAGYTF. Here the CDR3 DNA reads TGTGCCAGTAGTATGTTGGGGGTGGCAGGCTACACCTTC. Combining the CDR3 with reference TRBV19 and TRBJ1-2 gives the whole variable domain DGGITQSPKYLFRKEGQNVTLSCEQNLNHDAMYWYRQDPGQGLRLIYYSQIVNDFQKGDIAEGYSVSREKKESFPLTVTSAQKNPTAFYLCASSMLGVAGYTFGSGTRLTVV.

V usage is TRBV12-3 or TRBV12-4 and J usage is TRBJ2-5; D is ambiguous. V was trimmed by 6 bases and J by 5 bases, leaving 10 bases between them. The CDR3 sequence is 12 residues long. CDR3 bases: TGTGCCAGCAGGGCGACCAGGGAGACCCAGTACTTC. It yields the protein CASRATRETQYF.

In the case of this clone: The junction and the germline gene differ at one end; a read error may be behind it. The chain employs TRBV18 and TRBJ1-1, with unresolved D. The CDR3 is made up of 13 amino acids. From germline, CDR1 is KGHSH and CDR2 LQKENI. The CDR3 nucleotides read TGTGCCGGCTCACCCACAGTGAACACTGAAGCTTTCTTT. This codes for CAGSPTVNTEAFF.